The entry below describes one T cell receptor (beta chain). This clonotype was picked up a small number of times. The antigen this receptor binds is unknown. No base-level quality is on record; no much larger clone is a single base apart. Instrument on record: Illumina HiSeq 1500. TCRdb trimmed public reads at Q25 via fastp, called clones via MiXCR and kept in-frame beta chains. Under each unique CDR3 protein, matching rows form one entry showing the most common genes and DNA. The sample table records approximately 700,000 distinct CDR3 sequences; about a third of these occur just once. The top ten clonotypes cover 2.5% to 3.5% of the sample. The entry originates in a study of T cell repertoires in cytomegalovirus infection (dated by TCRdb to between 2018 and 2020). As for the study more broadly: Donor HLA type was relevant to the analysis, because carriage of CMV infection together with the matching HLA type was indicated by public TCR beta signatures. The investigation overall reported the following: In both this cohort and an independent cohort of some 350 donors, the cumulative frequency of public TCR beta family members distinguished carriers of CMV infection plus the relevant HLA type. In the ex vivo response, HLA-C-restricted CMV-specific TCR beta clonotypes were dominant, and in two of eight donors the single most frequent clonotype came from this HLA-C-restricted group.

The TCR comes from a human donor in good health (CMV status not recorded). Some clones in this sample may be carry-over from other donors' samples. Sequenced sample: PBMCs.

The sequenced DNA is TGTGCCAGCACCTCCCTCGGGGGGGCTAACACAGATACGCAGTATTTT. This codes for CASTSLGGANTDTQYF. The chain couples TRBV6-6 to TRBJ2-3; 8 central nucleotides agree with TRBD2. CDR1 MNHNY and CDR2 SVGAGI were looked up in the germline V gene (reference sequence). The CDR3 sequence holds 16 residues, the cysteine and phenylalanine included. Left in the record is the CDR3 DNA by itself, 48 bases read in frame from the first base. Unmatched junction bases come to 11, with V trimmed by 7 bases and J by 2 bases.